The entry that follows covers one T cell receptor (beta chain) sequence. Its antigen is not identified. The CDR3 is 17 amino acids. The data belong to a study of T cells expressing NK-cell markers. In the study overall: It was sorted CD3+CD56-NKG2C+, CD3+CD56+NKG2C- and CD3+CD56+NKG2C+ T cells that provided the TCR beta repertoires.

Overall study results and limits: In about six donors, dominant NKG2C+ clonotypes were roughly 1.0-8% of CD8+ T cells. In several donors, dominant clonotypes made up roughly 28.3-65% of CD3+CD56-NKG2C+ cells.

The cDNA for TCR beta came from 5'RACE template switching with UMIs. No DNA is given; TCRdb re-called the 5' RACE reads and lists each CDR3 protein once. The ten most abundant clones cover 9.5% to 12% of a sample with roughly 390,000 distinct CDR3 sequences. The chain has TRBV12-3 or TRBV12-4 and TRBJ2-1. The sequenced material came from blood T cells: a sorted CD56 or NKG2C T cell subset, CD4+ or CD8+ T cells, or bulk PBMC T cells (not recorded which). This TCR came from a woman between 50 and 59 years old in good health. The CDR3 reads CASSFRLRGTFYNEQFF.